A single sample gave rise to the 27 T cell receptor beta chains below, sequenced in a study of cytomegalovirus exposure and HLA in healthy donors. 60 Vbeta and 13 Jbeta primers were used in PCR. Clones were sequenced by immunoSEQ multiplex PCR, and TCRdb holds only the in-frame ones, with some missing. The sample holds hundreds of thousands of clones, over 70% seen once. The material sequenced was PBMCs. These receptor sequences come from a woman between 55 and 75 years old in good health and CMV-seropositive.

DNA for the CDR3: TGTGCCATCAGTGAGTCGGAGAGGAACAGGGGGCGCGGAAACACCATATATTTT. This encodes CAISESERNRGRGNTIYF. The V call is TRBV10-3, the J call TRBJ1-3; 9 nucleotides match TRBD1. V shed 0 bases, J shed 4 bases, and the junction held 10 bases outside the gene matches. The CDR3 is 18 amino acids. Germline-derived CDR1 and CDR2 are ENHRY and SYGVKD.

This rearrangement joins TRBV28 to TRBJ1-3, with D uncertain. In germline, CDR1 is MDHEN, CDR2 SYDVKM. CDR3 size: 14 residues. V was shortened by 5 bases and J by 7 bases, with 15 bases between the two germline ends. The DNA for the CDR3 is TGTGCCAGCAGTCTACGAACTCCTGCCAACACCATATATTTT. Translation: CASSLRTPANTIYF.

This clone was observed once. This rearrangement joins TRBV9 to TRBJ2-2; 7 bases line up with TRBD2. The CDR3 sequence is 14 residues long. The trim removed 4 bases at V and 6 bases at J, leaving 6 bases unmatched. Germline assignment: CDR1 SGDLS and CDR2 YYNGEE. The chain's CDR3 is CASSIGGGAGELFF. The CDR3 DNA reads TGTGCCAGCAGCATAGGTGGGGGGGCCGGGGAGCTGTTTTTT.

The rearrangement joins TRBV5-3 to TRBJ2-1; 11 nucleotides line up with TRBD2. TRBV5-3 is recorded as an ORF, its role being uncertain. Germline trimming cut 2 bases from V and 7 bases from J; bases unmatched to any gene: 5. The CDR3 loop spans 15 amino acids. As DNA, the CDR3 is TGTGCCAGAAGCTTAGTAGCGGGAGGGAAGAATGAGCAGTTCTTC. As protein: CARSLVAGGKNEQFF.

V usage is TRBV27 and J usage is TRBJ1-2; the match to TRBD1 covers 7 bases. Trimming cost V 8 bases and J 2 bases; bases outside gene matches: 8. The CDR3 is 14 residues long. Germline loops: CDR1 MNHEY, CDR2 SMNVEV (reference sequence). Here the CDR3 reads CASGPPGQNYGYTF. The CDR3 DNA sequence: TGTGCCAGCGGTCCCCCGGGACAGAACTATGGCTACACCTTC.

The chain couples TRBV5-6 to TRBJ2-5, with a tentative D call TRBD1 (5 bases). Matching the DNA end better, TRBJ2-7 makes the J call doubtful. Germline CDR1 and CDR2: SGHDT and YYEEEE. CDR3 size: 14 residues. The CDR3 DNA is TGTGCCAGCTCCCGGGCAGGGTCCTCCTACGAGCAGTACTTC. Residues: CASSRAGSSYEQYF.

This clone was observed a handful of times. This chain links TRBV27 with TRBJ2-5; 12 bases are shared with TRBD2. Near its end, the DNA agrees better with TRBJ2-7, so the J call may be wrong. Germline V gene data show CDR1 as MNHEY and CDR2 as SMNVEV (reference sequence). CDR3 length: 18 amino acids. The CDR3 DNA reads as TGTGCCAGCAGTCTCCGGGACAGCAGACTAGCGGGAGCCTACGAGCAGTACTTC. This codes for CASSLRDSRLAGAYEQYF.

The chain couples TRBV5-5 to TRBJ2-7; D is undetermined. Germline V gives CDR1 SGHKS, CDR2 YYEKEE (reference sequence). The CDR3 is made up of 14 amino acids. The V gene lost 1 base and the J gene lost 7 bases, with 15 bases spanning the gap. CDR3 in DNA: TGTGCCAGCAGCTTGTACAGAATGGTAAGGGAGCAGTACTTC. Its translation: CASSLYRMVREQYF.

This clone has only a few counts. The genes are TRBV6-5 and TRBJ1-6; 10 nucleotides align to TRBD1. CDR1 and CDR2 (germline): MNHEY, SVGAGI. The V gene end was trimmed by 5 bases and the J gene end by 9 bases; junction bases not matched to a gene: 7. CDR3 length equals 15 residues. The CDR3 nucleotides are TGTGCCAGCAGTCAGCAGACAGGGGGCGTTTCACCCCTCCACTTT. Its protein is CASSQQTGGVSPLHF.

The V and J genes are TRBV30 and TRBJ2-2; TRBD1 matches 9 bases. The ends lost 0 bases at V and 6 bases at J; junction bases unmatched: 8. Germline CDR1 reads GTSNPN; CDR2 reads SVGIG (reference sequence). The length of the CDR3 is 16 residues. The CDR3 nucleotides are TGTGCCTGGAGTGTACTGGGACAGGGTAGGGCCGGGGAGCTGTTTTTT. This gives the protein CAWSVLGQGRAGELFF.

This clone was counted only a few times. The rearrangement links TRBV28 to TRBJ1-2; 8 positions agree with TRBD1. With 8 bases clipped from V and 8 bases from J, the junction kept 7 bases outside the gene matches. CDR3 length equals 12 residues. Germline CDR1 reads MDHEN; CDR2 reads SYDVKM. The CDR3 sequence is CASRTGREGYTF. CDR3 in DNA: TGTGCCAGCCGGACAGGGCGAGAGGGCTACACCTTC.

This CDR3 is CASSIKLGTAFYEQYF. The DNA for the CDR3 is TGTGCCAGTAGCATCAAACTCGGGACAGCATTTTACGAGCAGTACTTC. The chain is built from TRBV19 and TRBJ2-7; 7 bases are a match to TRBD1. Germline assignment: CDR1 LNHDA and CDR2 SQIVND (reference sequence). V lost 6 bases, J lost 4 bases, and 15 bases stayed unmatched. This CDR3 has 16 amino acids.

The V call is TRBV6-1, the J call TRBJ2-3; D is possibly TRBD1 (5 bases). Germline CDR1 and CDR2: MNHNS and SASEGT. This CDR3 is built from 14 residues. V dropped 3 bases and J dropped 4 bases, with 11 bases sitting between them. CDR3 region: CASSDLTEPDTQYF. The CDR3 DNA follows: TGTGCCAGCAGTGACCTGACAGAACCAGATACGCAGTATTTT.

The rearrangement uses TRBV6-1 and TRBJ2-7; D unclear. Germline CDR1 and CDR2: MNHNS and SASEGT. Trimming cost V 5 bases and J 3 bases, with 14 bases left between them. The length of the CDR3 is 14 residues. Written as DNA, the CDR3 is TGTGCCAGCAGTTCCAGACTGAAACGCTACGAGCAGTACTTC. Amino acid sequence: CASSSRLKRYEQYF.

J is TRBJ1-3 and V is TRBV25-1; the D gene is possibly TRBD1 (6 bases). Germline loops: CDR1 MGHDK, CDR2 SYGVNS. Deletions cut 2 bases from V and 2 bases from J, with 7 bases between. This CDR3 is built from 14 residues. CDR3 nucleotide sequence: TGTGCCAGCAGTGAACAGGGGACTGGAAACACCATATATTTT. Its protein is CASSEQGTGNTIYF.

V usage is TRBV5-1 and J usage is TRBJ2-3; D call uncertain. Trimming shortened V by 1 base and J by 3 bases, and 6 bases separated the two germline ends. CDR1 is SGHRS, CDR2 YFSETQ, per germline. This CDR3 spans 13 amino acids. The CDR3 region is CASSLFNTDTQYF. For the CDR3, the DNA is TGCGCCAGCAGCTTGTTCAATACAGATACGCAGTATTTT.

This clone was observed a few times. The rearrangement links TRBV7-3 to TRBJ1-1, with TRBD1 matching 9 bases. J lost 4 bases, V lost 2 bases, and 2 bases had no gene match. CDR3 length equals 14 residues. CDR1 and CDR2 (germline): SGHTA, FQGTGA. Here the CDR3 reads CASSLLGQGTEAFF. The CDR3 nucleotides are TGTGCCAGCAGCTTACTGGGACAGGGCACTGAAGCTTTCTTT.

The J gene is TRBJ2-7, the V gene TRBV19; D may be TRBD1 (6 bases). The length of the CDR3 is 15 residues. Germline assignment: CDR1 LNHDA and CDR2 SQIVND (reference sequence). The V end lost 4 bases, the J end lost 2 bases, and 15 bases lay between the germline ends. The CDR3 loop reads CASSNVGAFTYEQYF. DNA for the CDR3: TGTGCCAGTAGTAACGTGGGGGCCTTCACCTACGAGCAGTACTTC.

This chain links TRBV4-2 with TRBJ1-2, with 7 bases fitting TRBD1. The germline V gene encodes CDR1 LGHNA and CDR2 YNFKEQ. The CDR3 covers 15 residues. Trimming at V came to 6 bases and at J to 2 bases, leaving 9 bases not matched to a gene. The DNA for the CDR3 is TGTGCCAGCAGGGTCGGGGACAGCCGCAACTATGGCTACACCTTC. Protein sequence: CASRVGDSRNYGYTF.

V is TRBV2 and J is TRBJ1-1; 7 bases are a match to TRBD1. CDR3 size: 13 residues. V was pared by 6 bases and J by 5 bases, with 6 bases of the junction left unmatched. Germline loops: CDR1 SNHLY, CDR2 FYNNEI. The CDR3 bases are TGTGCCAGCAGGTCATCAGGGGGAACTGAAGCTTTCTTT. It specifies CASRSSGGTEAFF.

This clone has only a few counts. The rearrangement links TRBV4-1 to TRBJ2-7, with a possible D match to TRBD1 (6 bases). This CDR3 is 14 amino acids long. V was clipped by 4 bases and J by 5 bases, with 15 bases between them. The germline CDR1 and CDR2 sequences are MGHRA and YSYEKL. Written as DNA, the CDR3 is TGCGCCAGCAGCCCGTTGACAGGTACCAACGAGCAGTACTTC. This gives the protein CASSPLTGTNEQYF.

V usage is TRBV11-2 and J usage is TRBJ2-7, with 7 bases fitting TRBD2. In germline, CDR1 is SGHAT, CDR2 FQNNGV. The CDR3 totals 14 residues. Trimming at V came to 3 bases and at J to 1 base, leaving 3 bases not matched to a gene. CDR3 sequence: CASSLGGRSYEQYF. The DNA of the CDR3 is TGTGCCAGCAGCTTGGGCGGGAGATCCTACGAGCAGTACTTC.

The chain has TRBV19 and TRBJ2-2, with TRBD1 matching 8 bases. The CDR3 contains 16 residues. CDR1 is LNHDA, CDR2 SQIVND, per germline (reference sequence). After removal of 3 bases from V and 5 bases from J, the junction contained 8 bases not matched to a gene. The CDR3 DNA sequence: TGTGCCAGTAGTATTAAGGCAGGGGGCAGTACCGGGGAGCTGTTTTTT. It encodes CASSIKAGGSTGELFF.

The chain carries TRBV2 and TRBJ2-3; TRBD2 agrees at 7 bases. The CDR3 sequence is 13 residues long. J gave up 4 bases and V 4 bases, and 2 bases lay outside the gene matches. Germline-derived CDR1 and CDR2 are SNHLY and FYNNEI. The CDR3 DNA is TGTGCCAGCAGTGGTGGGAGGGCAGATACGCAGTATTTT. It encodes CASSGGRADTQYF.

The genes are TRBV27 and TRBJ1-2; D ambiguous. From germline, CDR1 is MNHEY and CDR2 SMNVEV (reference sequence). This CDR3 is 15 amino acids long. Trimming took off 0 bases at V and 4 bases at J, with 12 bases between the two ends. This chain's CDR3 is CASSLSGRPTYGYTF. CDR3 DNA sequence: TGTGCCAGCAGTTTATCGGGCAGGCCTACCTATGGCTACACCTTC.

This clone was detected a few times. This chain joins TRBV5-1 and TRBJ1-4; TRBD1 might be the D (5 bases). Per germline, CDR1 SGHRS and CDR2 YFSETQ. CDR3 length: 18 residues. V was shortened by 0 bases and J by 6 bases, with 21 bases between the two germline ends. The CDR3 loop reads CASSLGGRALLHDEKLFF. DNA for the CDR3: TGCGCCAGCAGCTTGGGAGGCAGGGCCCTTCTCCACGATGAAAAACTGTTTTTT.

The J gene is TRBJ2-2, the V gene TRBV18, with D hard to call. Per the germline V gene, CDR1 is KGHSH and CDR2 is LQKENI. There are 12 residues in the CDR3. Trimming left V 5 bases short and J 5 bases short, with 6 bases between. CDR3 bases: TGTGCCAGCTCATCTAATACCGGGGAGCTGTTTTTT. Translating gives CASSSNTGELFF.